The table lists the clone carrying this T cell receptor beta chain with many counts. The sample belongs to a study of patients and donors after allogeneic stem cell transplantation. The CDR3 contains 13 residues. The germline CDR1 and CDR2 sequences are SQVTM and ANQGSEA. TCRdb re-derived calls from the RT-PCR reads in MiXCR, one entry per CDR3 protein. The sample records around 31,000 distinct CDR3 sequences, approximately 7% being singletons. Sequencing input: blood, either unsorted or a sorted T cell fraction (not recorded which). The chain couples TRBV29-1 to TRBJ2-5, with D perhaps matching TRBD2 (6 bases). The clonotype was recovered from a human donor who was either an allogeneic HSCT recipient or a stem cell or donor lymphocyte infusion donor (not recorded which). It is not recorded whose cells these are; they may come from a transplant donor. CDR3 loop: CTSEKNSGETQYF. Here the CDR3 DNA reads TGCACCTCGGAGAAAAATAGCGGAGAGACCCAGTACTTC.